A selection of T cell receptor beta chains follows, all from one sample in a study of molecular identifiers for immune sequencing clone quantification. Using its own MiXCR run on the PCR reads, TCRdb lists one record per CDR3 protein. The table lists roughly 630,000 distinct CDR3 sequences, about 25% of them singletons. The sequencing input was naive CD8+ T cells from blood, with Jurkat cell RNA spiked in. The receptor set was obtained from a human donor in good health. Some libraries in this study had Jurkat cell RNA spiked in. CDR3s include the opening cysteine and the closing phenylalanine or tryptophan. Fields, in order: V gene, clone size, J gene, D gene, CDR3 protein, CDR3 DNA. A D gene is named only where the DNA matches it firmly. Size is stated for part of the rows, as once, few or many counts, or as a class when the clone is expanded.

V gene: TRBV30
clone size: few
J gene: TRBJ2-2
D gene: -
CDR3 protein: CAWSRRGTGELFF
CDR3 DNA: TGTGCCTGGAGCCGACGGGGAACCGGGGAGCTGTTTTTT

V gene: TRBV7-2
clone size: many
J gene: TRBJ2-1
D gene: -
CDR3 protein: CASSLVPGGAYNEQFF
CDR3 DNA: TGTGCCAGCAGCTTAGTTCCCGGGGGCGCCTACAATGAGCAGTTCTTC

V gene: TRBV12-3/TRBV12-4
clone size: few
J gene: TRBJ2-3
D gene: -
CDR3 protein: CASSFSRGTDTQYF
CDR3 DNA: TGTGCCAGCAGTTTCAGCAGGGGCACAGATACGCAGTATTTT

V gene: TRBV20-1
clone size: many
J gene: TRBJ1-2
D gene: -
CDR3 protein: CSARDGWLGQSGYTF
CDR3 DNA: TGCAGTGCTAGAGATGGTTGGCTGGGGCAGTCTGGCTACACCTTC

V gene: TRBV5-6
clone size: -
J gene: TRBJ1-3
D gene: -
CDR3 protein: CASSLEGRSSGDTIYF
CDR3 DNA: TGTGCCAGCAGCTTGGAGGGACGGAGCTCTGGAGACACCATATATTTT

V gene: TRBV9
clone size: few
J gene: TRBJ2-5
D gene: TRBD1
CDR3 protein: CASSAERTGFDETQYF
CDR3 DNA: TGTGCCAGCAGCGCCGAAAGGACAGGGTTTGATGAGACCCAGTACTTC

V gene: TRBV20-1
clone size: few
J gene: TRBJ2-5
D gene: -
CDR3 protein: CSAEGPKQGETQYF
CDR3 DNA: TGCAGTGCTGAAGGCCCGAAACAGGGTGAGACCCAGTACTTC

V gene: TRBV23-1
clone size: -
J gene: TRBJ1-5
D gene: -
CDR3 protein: CARSQSKFNPPPHF
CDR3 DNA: TGCGCCCGCAGTCAGTCAAAGTTCAATCCGCCCCCGCATTTT

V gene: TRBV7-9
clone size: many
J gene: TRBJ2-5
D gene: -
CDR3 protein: CASSLTEEVTQYF
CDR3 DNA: TGTGCCAGCAGCCTCACCGAGGAGGTGACCCAGTACTTC

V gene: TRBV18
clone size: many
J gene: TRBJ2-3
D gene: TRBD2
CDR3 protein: CASSPELADTQYF
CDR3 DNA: TGTGCCAGCTCACCCGAACTAGCGGATACGCAGTATTTT

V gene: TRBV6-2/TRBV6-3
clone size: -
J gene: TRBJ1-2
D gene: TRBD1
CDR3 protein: CASSYFLPGQVHYTF
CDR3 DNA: TGTGCCAGCAGTTACTTCCTACCGGGACAGGTCCATTACACCTTC

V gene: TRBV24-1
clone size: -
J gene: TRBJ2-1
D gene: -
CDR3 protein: CATNTGVGYNEQFF
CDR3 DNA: TGTGCCACCAACACCGGGGTGGGCTACAATGAGCAGTTCTTC

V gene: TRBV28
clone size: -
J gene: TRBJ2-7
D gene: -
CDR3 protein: CASSLDWTVTLPSYEQYF
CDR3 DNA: TGTGCCAGCAGCCTAGATTGGACAGTCACGCTTCCGTCCTACGAGCAGTACTTC

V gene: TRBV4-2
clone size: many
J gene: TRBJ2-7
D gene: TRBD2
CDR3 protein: CASSQATGTSGAYEQYF
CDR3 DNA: TGTGCCAGCAGCCAAGCGACGGGGACTAGCGGTGCCTACGAGCAGTACTTC

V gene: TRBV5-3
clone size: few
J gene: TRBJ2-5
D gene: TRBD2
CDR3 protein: CASSLGLAGSKETQYF
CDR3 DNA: TGTGCCAGCAGCTTGGGCCTAGCGGGATCTAAAGAGACCCAGTACTTC

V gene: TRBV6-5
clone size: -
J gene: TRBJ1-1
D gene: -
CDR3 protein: CASSYELLGEAFF
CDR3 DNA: TGTGCCAGCAGTTACGAATTACTGGGTGAAGCTTTCTTT

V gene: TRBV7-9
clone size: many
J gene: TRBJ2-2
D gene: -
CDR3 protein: CASSLPTQSTGELFF
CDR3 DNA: TGTGCCAGCAGCCTACCAACCCAGAGTACCGGGGAGCTGTTTTTT

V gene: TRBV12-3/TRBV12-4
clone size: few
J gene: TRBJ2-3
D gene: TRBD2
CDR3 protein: CASSLFLAGGLTDTQYF
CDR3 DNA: TGTGCCAGCAGTTTATTCCTAGCGGGGGGGCTCACAGATACGCAGTATTTT

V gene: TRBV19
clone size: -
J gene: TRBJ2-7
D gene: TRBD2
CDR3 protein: CASSMGGSEQYF
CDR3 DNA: TGTGCCAGTAGTATGGGCGGGAGCGAGCAGTACTTC

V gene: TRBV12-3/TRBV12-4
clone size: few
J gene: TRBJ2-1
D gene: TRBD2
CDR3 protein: CASSLQGLAGFYNEQFF
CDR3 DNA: TGTGCCAGCAGTCTCCAGGGACTAGCGGGGTTCTACAATGAGCAGTTCTTC

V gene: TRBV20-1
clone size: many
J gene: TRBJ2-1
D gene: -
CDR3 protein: CSASLSVRRMSYNEQFF
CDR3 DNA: TGCAGTGCTAGTTTGAGCGTACGGCGGATGTCCTACAATGAGCAGTTCTTC

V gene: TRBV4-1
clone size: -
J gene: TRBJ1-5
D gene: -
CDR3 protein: CASSLQLVQPNQPQHF
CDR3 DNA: TGCGCCAGCAGCCTTCAGCTGGTACAGCCTAATCAGCCCCAGCATTTT

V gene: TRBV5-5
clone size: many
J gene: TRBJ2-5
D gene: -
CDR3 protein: CASSSITSATQYF
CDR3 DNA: TGTGCCAGCAGCTCCATTACTTCTGCGACCCAGTACTTC

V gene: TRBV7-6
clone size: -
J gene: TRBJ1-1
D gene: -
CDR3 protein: CASSLARGEAFF
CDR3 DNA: TGTGCCAGCAGCTTAGCGAGGGGGGAAGCTTTCTTT

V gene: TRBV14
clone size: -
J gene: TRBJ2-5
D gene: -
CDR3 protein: CASSQAWGTQYF
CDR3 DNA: TGTGCCAGCAGCCAAGCCTGGGGGACCCAGTACTTC

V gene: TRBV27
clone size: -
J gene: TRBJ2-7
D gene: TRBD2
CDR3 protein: CASSSGLAGAPGEQYF
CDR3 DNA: TGTGCCAGCAGTTCCGGACTAGCGGGAGCCCCCGGCGAGCAGTACTTC

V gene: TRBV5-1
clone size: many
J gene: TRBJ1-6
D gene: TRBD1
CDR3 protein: CASSLGDRPDSYNSPLHF
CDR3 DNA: TGCGCCAGCAGCTTGGGGGACAGGCCCGACTCCTATAATTCACCCCTCCACTTT

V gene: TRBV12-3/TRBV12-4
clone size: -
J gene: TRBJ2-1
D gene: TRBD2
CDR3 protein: CAILGAGDEQFF
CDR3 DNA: TGTGCCATATTAGGGGCGGGGGATGAGCAGTTCTTC

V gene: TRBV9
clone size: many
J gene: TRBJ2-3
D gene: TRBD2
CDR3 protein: CASTALSGGPTDTQYF
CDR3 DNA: TGTGCCAGCACCGCACTTAGCGGGGGACCCACAGATACGCAGTATTTT

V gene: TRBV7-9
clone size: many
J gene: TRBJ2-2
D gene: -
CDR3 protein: CASRVFLEKETGELFF
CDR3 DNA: TGTGCCAGCAGGGTCTTTCTGGAGAAAGAGACCGGGGAGCTGTTTTTT

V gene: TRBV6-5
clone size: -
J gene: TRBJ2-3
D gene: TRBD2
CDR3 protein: CASSNKRGVTDTQYF
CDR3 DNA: TGTGCCAGCAGTAACAAGCGGGGGGTCACAGATACGCAGTATTTT

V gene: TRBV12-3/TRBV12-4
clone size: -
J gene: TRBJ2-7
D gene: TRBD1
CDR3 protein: CASKTSGGPYEQYF
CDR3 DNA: TGTGCCAGCAAAACCTCAGGGGGTCCCTACGAGCAGTACTTC

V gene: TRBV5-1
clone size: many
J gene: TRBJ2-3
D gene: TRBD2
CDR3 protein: CASSGTSGEWTSGTQYF
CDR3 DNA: TGCGCCAGCAGCGGGACTAGCGGGGAGTGGACTTCGGGAACGCAGTATTTT

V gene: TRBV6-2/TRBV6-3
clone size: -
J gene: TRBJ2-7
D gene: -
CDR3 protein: CASISALRGPYEQYF
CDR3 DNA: TGTGCCAGCATATCGGCCCTAAGGGGCCCCTACGAGCAGTACTTC

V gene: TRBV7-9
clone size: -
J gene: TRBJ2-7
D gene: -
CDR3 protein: CARSAGTQTYEQYF
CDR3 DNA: TGTGCCCGCAGCGCAGGGACACAGACCTACGAGCAGTACTTC

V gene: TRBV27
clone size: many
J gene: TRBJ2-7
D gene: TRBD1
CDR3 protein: CASSWGQSSYEQYF
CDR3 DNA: TGTGCCAGCAGTTGGGGACAGAGCTCCTACGAGCAGTACTTC

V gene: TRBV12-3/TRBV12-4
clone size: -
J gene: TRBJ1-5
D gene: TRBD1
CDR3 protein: CASSLVIGTGSQPQHF
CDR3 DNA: TGTGCCAGCAGTTTAGTTATCGGGACAGGGAGTCAGCCCCAGCATTTT

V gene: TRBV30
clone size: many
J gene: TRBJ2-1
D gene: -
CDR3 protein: CARSASSYNEQFF
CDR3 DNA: TGTGCCCGCTCGGCTAGCTCCTACAATGAGCAGTTCTTC

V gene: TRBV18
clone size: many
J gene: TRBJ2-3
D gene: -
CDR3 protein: CASSPQTGQHDSSTDTQYF
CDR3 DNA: TGTGCCAGCTCACCACAAACGGGACAACACGATTCTAGCACAGATACGCAGTATTTT

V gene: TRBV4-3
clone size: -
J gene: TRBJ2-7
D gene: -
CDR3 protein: CASSQERGPWYEQYF
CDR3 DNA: TGCGCCAGCAGCCAAGAGCGGGGGCCTTGGTACGAGCAGTACTTC

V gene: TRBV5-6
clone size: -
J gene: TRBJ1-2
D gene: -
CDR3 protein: CASRESGTAIYGYTF
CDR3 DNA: TGTGCCAGCAGGGAAAGCGGGACGGCAATCTATGGCTACACCTTC

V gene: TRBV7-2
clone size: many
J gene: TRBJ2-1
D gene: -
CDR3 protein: CASSFRGSEQFF
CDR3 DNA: TGTGCCAGCAGCTTCCGGGGGAGTGAGCAGTTCTTC

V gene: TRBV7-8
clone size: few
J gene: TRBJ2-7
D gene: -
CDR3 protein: CASSLLPGAIYEQYF
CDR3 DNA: TGTGCCAGCAGCTTACTGCCAGGGGCGATCTACGAGCAGTACTTC

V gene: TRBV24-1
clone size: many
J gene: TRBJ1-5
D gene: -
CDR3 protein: CATSDPGAGQPQHF
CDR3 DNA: TGTGCCACCAGTGATCCAGGGGCTGGTCAGCCCCAGCATTTT

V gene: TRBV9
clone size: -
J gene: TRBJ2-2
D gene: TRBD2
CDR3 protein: CASSVEGTSPGELFF
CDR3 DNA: TGTGCCAGCAGCGTAGAAGGGACTAGTCCCGGGGAGCTGTTTTTT

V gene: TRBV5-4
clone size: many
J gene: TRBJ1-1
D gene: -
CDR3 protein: CAGYDMNTEAFF
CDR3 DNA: TGTGCCGGATACGACATGAACACTGAAGCTTTCTTT

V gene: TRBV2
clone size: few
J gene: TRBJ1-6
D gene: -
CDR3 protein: CASTWTDINSPLHF
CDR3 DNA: TGTGCCAGCACATGGACAGACATTAATTCACCCCTCCACTTT

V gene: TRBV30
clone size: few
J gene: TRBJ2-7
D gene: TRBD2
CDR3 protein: CAWSGRRVAGTSYEQYF
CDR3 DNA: TGTGCCTGGAGTGGGCGCAGGGTAGCGGGAACCTCCTACGAGCAGTACTTC

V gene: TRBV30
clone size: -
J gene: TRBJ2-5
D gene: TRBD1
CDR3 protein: CAWSVGTGQETQYF
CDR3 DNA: TGTGCCTGGAGTGTAGGGACAGGACAAGAGACCCAGTACTTC